This TCR beta chain was found in a study of T cell responses to AZD1222 COVID-19 vaccine. Measured with immunoSEQ multiplex PCR; TCRdb has only the in-frame clones, and not every one. Of 140,000 to 150,000 clones listed, roughly 90% were seen once; the top ten hold around 3.5%. V lost 4 bases, J lost 2 bases, and 10 bases lay in between. CDR1 and CDR2 from the germline V gene are SGHDT and YYEEEE. The CDR3 has 13 amino acids. This clonotype was obtained from an adult who received the AZD1222 COVID-19 vaccine. V and J are TRBV5-6 and TRBJ2-7; no clear D. This specimen consisted of peripheral blood, obtained 28 days after the second AZD1222 dose. The CDR3: CASSHRHPYEQYF. The CDR3 nucleotides are TGTGCCAGCAGCCACCGCCACCCCTACGAGCAGTACTTC.